The next 10 T cell receptor beta chains were all read from a single sample in a study of blood T cell repertoires in COVID-19. Libraries were prepared by immunoSEQ multiplex PCR; TCRdb keeps only in-frame clonotypes and omits some of them. The sample contains 300,000 to 400,000 clones, approximately 86% of which appear only once. The specimen was PBMCs or T cells enriched from blood (not recorded which). These TCRs come from a woman aged 35 to 49 with acute COVID-19.

In its sample, this clone was seen once. J is TRBJ2-5 and V is TRBV11-2; TRBD1 might be the D (5 bases). The CDR3 runs 15 residues. V gave up 4 bases and J gave up 2 bases, with 14 bases separating them. Germline loops: CDR1 SGHAT, CDR2 FQNNGV. The CDR3 region is CASSSNRQKQETQYF. The DNA for the CDR3 is TGTGCCAGCAGCTCCAACAGACAGAAACAAGAGACCCAGTACTTC. Looking up the rest from reference TRBV11-2 and TRBJ2-5 gives the full variable domain: EAGVAQSPRYKIIEKRQSVAFWCNPISGHATLYWYQQILGQGPKLLIQFQNNGVVDDSQLPKDRFSAERLKGVDSTLKIQPAKLEDSAVYLCASSSNRQKQETQYFGPGTRLLVL.

The J gene is TRBJ1-3, the V gene TRBV6-1; D not certain. The CDR3 spans 14 residues. Germline V gene lookup returns CDR1 MNHNS and CDR2 SASEGT. The ends were cut back, 1 base at V and 7 bases at J, with 11 bases in the middle. CDR3 nucleotide sequence: TGTGCCAGCAGTGAAGTGGTGCGGGAGAACACCATATATTTT. It specifies CASSEVVRENTIYF.

The chain employs TRBV6-5 and TRBJ1-2, with 9 bases identical to TRBD1. The CDR3 runs to 14 residues. Germline V lookup: CDR1 MNHEY, CDR2 SVGAGI. Germline trimming cut 7 bases from V and 8 bases from J; bases unmatched to any gene: 11. This CDR3 reads CASTEDRGIGGYTF. The DNA of the CDR3 is TGTGCCAGCACAGAGGACAGGGGAATTGGCGGCTACACCTTC.

This clone was seen just once. The chain carries TRBV7-9 and TRBJ2-2; tentatively, D is TRBD1 (5 bases). The length of the CDR3 is 18 residues. V was trimmed by 4 bases and J by 0 bases, leaving 18 bases between them. CDR1 is SEHNR, CDR2 FQNEAQ, per germline (reference sequence). CDR3: CASSSSRQTHANTGELFF. CDR3 coding DNA: TGTGCCAGCAGCTCGAGCAGACAGACACACGCGAACACCGGGGAGCTGTTTTTT.

This sequence joins TRBV20-1 and TRBJ1-2; D is unclear. CDR1 is DFQATT and CDR2 is SNEGSKA in the germline V gene (reference sequence). CDR3 length equals 11 residues. The CDR3 DNA reads TGCAGATTGAACTCTAACTATGGCTACACCTTC. This sequence encodes CRLNSNYGYTF.

A remark on this clone: Other DNA sequences of this sample code for an identical CDR3. The chain uses TRBV29-1 and TRBJ2-7; TRBD1 agrees at 9 bases. Germline V gene data show CDR1 as SQVTM and CDR2 as ANQGSEA. V trimming: 2 bases; J trimming: 1 base; junction bases outside the gene matches: 3. The CDR3 extends over 14 amino acids. The CDR3 DNA follows: TGCAGCGTTGAATCAGGACAGGGGTCCTACGAGCAGTACTTC. Amino acids: CSVESGQGSYEQYF.

The chain couples TRBV29-1 to TRBJ2-2, with TRBD2 matching over 8 bases. This CDR3 is 15 amino acids long. CDR1 is SQVTM and CDR2 is ANQGSEA in the germline V gene. The V gene end was trimmed by 6 bases and the J gene end by 0 bases; junction bases not matched to a gene: 6. CDR3 amino acids: CSVGRGGTNTGELFF. Written as DNA, the CDR3 is TGCAGCGTCGGGAGGGGAGGGACGAACACCGGGGAGCTGTTTTTT.

J is TRBJ1-1 and V is TRBV20-1; the D is unclear. Trimming shortened V by 3 bases and J by 6 bases, and 14 bases separated the two germline ends. This CDR3 is 13 amino acids long. CDR1 is DFQATT and CDR2 is SNEGSKA in the germline V gene (reference sequence). This CDR3 reads CSASKIVGSEAFF. For the CDR3, the DNA is TGCAGTGCTAGTAAGATTGTTGGCTCTGAAGCTTTCTTT.

The V call is TRBV19, the J call TRBJ1-6, with D maybe TRBD1 (5 bases). Trimming stripped 5 bases from V and 8 bases from J, with 7 bases between. From germline, CDR1 is LNHDA and CDR2 SQIVND (reference sequence). This CDR3 contains 12 residues. The CDR3 DNA is TGTGCCAGTAGTTTCAGGGATTCACCCCTCCACTTT. This sequence encodes CASSFRDSPLHF.

The chain joins TRBV18 to TRBJ1-2; 10 nucleotides align to TRBD1. The CDR3 is 14 residues long. CDR1 and CDR2 from the germline V gene are KGHSH and LQKENI. V lost 6 bases and J lost 4; bases outside the gene matches: 5. The CDR3: CASSPGQGTYGYTF. CDR3 DNA sequence: TGTGCCAGCTCCCCGGGACAGGGGACCTATGGCTACACCTTC. Together with reference TRBV18 and TRBJ1-2, the CDR3 gives the full variable domain: NAGVMQNPRHLVRRRGQEARLRCSPMKGHSHVYWYRQLPEEGLKFMVYLQKENIIDESGMPKERFSAEFPKEGPSILRIQQVVRGDSAAYFCASSPGQGTYGYTFGSGTRLTVV.